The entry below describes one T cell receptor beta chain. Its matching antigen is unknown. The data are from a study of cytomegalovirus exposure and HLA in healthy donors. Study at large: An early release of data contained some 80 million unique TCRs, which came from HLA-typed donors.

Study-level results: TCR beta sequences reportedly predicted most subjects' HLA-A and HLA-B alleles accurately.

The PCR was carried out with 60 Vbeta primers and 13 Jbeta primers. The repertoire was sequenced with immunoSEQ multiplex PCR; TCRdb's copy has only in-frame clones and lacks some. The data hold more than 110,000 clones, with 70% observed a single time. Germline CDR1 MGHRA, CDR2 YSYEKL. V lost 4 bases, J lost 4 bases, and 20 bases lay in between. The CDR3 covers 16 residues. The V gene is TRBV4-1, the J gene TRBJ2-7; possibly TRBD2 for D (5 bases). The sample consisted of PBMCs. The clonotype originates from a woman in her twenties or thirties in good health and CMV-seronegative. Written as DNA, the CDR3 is TGCGCCAGCAGCCTTCCGTCGGACGGGAACCCATACGAGCAGTACGTC. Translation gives CASSLPSDGNPYEQYV.